This entry concerns a single T cell receptor (beta chain). The CDR3 length is 14 residues. Germline V gene sequence: CDR1 MNHEY, CDR2 SVGEGT. The V end lost 4 bases, the J end lost 0 bases, and 4 bases lay between the germline ends. These data come from a study of blood T cell repertoires in COVID-19. Study information: Nucleic acid was either cDNA or gDNA, and it came from T cells, B-cell-depleted T cells, or PBMCs.

Sequencing used immunoSEQ multiplex PCR; TCRdb keeps in-frame clones, though not all of them. The sample has around 28,000 clones, around four fifths seen once; the top ten hold over 30%. The TCR originated in a man aged 65 to 79 with acute or convalescent COVID-19. The material sequenced was peripheral blood. The gene calls are TRBV6-2 or TRBV6-3 and TRBJ2-6; D remains ambiguous. CDR3 protein: CASSWSSGANVLTF. Written as DNA, the CDR3 is TGTGCCAGCAGTTGGAGCTCTGGGGCCAACGTCCTGACTTTC.